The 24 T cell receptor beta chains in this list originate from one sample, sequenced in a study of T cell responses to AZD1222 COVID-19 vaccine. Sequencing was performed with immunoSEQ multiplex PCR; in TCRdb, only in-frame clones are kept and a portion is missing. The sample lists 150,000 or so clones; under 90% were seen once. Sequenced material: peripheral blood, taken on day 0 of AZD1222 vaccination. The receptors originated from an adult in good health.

CDR3 loop: CASSLGGWETQYF. The CDR3 DNA reads as TGTGCCAGCAGCTTAGGCGGTTGGGAGACCCAGTACTTC. The V call is TRBV5-8, the J call TRBJ2-5; no firm D call. Per germline, CDR1 SGHTS and CDR2 YDEGEE. V dropped 2 bases and J dropped 5 bases, with 10 bases sitting between them. CDR3 length equals 13 residues.

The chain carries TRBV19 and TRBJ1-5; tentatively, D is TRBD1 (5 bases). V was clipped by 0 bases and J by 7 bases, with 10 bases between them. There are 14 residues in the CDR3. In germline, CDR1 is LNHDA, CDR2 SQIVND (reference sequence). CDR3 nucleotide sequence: TGTGCCAGTAGTATAGATCTAGGGGTACAGCCCCAGCATTTT. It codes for CASSIDLGVQPQHF.

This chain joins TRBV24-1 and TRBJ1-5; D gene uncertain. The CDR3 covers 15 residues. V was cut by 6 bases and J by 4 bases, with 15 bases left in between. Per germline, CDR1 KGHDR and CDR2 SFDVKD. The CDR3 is CATSNSTEWNQPQHF. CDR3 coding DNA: TGTGCCACCAGTAATTCCACAGAGTGGAATCAGCCCCAGCATTTT.

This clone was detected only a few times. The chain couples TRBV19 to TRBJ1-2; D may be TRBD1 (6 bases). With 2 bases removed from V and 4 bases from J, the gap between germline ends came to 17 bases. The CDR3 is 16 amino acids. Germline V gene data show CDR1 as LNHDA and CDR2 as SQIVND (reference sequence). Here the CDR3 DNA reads TGTGCCAGTAGTATACCCCTACAGGGACCTATCTATGGCTACACCTTC. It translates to CASSIPLQGPIYGYTF.

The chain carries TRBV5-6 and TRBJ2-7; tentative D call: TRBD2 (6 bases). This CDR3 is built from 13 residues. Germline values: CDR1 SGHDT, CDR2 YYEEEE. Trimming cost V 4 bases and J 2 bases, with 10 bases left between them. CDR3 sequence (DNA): TGTGCCAGCAGCCCTGCGGGAACCTACGAGCAGTACTTC. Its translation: CASSPAGTYEQYF.

The CDR3 DNA follows: TGCGCCAGCAGCGCCGGACAACCGATGAGATCTGGGGCCAACGTCCTGACTTTC. Its translation is CASSAGQPMRSGANVLTF. V and J are TRBV5-1 and TRBJ2-6, with D possibly matching TRBD1 (5 bases). V was shortened by 4 bases and J by 1 base, with 18 bases between the two germline ends. CDR1 SGHRS and CDR2 YFSETQ come from the germline V gene. The CDR3 consists of 18 residues. The whole variable domain, filled in from reference TRBV5-1 and TRBJ2-6, reads KAGVTQTPRYLIKTRGQQVTLSCSPISGHRSVSWYQQTPGQGLQFLFEYFSETQRNKGNFPGRFSGRQFSNSRSEMNVSTLELGDSALYLCASSAGQPMRSGANVLTFGAGSRLTVL.

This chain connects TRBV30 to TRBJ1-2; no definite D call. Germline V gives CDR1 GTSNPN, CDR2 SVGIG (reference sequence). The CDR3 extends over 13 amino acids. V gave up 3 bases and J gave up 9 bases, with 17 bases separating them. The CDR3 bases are TGTGCCTGGAGCGGTCAATACCTCGGGAGCTACACCTTC. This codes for CAWSGQYLGSYTF.

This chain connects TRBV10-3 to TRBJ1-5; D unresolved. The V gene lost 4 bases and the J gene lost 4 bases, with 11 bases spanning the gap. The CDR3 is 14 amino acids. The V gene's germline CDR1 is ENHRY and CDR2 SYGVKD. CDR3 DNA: TGTGCCATCAGTGTGGGAGGGTTGAATCAGCCCCAGCATTTT. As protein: CAISVGGLNQPQHF.

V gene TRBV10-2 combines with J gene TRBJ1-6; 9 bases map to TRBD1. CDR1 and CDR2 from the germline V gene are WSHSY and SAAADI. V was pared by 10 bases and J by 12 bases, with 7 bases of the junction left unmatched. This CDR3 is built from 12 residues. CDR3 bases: TGCGCCACCCGGGACAGGGACATACCCCTCCACTTT. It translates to CATRDRDIPLHF.

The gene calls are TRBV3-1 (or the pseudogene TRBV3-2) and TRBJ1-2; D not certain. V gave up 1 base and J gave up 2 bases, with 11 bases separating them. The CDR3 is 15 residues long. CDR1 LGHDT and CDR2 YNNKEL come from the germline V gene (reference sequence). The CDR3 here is CASSQGSSLNYGYTF. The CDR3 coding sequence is TGTGCCAGCAGCCAAGGGTCCTCCTTAAACTATGGCTACACCTTC.

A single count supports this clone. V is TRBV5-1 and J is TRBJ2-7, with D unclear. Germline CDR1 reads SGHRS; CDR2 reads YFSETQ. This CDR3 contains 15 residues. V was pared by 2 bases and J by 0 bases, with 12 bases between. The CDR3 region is CASSLGQTFSYEQYF. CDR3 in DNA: TGCGCCAGCAGCTTAGGCCAGACCTTCTCCTACGAGCAGTACTTC.

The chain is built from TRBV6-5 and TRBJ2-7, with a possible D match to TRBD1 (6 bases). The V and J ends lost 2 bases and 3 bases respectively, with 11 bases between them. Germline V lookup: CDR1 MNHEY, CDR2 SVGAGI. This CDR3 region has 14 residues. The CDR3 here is CASSYVQGNYEQYF. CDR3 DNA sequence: TGTGCCAGCAGTTACGTCCAGGGGAACTACGAGCAGTACTTC.

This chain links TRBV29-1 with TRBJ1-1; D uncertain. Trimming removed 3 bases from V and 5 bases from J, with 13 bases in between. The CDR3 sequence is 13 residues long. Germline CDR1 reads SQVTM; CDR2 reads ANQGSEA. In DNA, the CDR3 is TGCAGCGTTGATTCCCCCCCGAGAACTGAAGCTTTCTTT. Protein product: CSVDSPPRTEAFF.

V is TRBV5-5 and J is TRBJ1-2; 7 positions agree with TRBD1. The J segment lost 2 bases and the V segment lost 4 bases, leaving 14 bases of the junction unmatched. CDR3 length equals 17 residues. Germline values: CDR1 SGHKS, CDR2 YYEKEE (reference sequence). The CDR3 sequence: CASSTYYRGPSNYGYTF. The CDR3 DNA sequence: TGTGCCAGCAGCACCTATTACAGGGGCCCCTCAAACTATGGCTACACCTTC.

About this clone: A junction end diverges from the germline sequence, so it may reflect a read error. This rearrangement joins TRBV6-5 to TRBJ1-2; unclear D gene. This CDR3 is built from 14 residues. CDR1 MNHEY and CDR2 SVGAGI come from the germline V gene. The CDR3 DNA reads TGTGCCAGCAGTGACTCCAGGCGGATACATGGCTACACCTTC. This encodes CASSDSRRIHGYTF.

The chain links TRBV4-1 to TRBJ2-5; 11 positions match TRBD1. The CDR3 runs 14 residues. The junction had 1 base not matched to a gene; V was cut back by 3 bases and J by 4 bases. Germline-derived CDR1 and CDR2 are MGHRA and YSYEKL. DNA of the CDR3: TGCGCCAGCAGCCAGGGGACAGGGGGAGAGACCCAGTACTTC. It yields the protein CASSQGTGGETQYF.

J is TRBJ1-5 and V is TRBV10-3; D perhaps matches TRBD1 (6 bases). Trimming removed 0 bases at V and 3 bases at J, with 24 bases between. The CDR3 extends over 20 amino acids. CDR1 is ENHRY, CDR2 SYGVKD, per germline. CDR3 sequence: CAISESGHDTSAYINQPQHF. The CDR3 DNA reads TGTGCCATCAGTGAGTCGGGACATGATACCTCCGCCTATATCAATCAGCCCCAGCATTTT.

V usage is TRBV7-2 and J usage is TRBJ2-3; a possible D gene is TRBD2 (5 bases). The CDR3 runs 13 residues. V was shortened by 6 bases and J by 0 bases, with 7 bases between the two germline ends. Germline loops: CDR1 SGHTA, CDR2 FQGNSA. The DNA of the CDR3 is TGTGCCAGCAGGCTAGCTAGCACAGATACGCAGTATTTT. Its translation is CASRLASTDTQYF.

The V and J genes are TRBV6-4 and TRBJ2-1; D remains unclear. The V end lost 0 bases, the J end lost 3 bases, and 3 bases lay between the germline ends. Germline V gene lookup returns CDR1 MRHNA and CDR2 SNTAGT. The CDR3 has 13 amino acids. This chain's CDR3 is CASSDSIYNEQFF. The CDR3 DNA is TGTGCCAGCAGTGACTCGATCTACAATGAGCAGTTCTTC.

The CDR3 sequence: CASRPGQGVTNYGYTF. CDR3 bases: TGTGCCAGCAGGCCGGGACAGGGGGTCACTAACTATGGCTACACCTTC. V gene TRBV7-8 combines with J gene TRBJ1-2; 11 bases fit TRBD1. Germline-derived CDR1 and CDR2 are SGHVS and FQNEAQ. The CDR3 loop spans 16 amino acids. With V trimmed by 6 bases and J by 0 bases, 6 bases remained unmatched.

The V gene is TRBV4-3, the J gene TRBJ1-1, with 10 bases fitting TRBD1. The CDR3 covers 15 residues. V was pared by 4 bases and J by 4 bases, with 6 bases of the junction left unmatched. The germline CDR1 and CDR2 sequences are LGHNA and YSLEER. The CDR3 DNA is TGCGCCAGCAGCCCGGGACAGGGGCCCTTCACTGAAGCTTTCTTT. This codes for CASSPGQGPFTEAFF.

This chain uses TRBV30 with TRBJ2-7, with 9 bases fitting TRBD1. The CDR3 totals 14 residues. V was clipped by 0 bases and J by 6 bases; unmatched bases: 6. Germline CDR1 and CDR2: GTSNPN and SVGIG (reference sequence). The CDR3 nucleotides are TGTGCCTGGAGTGTAGGGACAGGGCCTCCCGAGCAGTACTTC. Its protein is CAWSVGTGPPEQYF.

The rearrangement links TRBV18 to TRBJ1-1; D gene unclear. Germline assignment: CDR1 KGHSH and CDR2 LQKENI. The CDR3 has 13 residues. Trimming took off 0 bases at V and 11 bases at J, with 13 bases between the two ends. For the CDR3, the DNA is TGTGCCAGCTCACCACCCGGCCGGGCGGCCGCTTTCTTT. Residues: CASSPPGRAAAFF.

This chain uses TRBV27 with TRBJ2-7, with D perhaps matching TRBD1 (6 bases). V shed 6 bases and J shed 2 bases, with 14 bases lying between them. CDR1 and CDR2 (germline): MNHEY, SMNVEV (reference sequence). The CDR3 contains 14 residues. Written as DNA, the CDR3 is TGTGCCAGCAGCCCCAGGGGTTTCCCCTACGAGCAGTACTTC. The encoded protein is CASSPRGFPYEQYF.